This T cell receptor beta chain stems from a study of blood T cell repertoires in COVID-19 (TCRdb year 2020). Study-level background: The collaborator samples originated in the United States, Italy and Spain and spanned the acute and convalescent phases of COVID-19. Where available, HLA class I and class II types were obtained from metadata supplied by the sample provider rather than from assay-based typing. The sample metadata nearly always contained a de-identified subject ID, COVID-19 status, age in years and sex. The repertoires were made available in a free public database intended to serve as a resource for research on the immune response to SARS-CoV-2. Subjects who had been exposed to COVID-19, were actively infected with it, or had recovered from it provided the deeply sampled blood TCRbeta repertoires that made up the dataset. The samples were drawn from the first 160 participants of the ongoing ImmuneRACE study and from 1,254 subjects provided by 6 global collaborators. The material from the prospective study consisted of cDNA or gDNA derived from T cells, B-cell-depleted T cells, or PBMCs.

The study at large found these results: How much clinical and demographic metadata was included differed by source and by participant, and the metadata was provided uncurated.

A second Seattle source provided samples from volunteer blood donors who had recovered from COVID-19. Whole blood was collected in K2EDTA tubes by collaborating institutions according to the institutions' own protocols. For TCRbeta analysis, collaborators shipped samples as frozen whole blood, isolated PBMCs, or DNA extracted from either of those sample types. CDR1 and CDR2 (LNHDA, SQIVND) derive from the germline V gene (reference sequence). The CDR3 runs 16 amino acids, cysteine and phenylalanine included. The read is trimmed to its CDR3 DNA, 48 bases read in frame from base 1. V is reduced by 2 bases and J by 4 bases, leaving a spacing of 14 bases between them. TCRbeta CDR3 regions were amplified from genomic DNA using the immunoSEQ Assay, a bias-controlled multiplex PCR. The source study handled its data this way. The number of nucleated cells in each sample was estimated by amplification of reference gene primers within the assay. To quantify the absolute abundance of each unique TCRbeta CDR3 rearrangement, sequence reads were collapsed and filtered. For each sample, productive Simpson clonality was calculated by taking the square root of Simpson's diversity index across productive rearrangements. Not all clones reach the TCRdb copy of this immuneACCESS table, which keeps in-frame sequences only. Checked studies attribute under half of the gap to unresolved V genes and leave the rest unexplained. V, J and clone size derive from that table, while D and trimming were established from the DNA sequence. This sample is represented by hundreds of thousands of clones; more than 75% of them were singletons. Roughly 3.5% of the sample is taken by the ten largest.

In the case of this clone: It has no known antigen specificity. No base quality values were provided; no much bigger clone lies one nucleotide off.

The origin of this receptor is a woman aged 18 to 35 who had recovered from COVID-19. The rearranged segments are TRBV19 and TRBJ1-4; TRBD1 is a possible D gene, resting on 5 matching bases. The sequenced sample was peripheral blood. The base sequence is TGTGCCAGTAGTATACGGAAGGCCAGGGATAATGAAAAACTGTTTTTT. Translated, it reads CASSIRKARDNEKLFF.